One sample yielded the 29 T cell receptor beta chains listed below, sequenced in a study of cytomegalovirus exposure and HLA in healthy donors. Data came from immunoSEQ multiplex PCR; TCRdb stores just in-frame clones and leaves some out. This table holds over 200,000 clones, about 90% found once. Material for sequencing was PBMCs. These receptors all stem from a young woman in good health and CMV-seronegative.

The table lists this clone with a count of one. The chain is built from TRBV28 and TRBJ1-2; D is unclear. The CDR3 spans 12 residues. Germline loops: CDR1 MDHEN, CDR2 SYDVKM. Between the trimmed V and J ends, which lost 7 bases and 4 bases, there was a span of 10 bases. The CDR3 coding sequence is TGTGCCAGCACCGCCCGCCTCTATGGCTACACCTTC. Amino acids: CASTARLYGYTF.

This chain connects TRBV28 to TRBJ1-2, with D uncertain. With 5 bases removed from V and 6 bases from J, the gap between germline ends came to 16 bases. CDR3 length equals 14 residues. In germline, CDR1 is MDHEN, CDR2 SYDVKM. The CDR3 is CASSTSGLHDGYTF. DNA of the CDR3: TGTGCCAGCAGTACCTCAGGCCTCCACGATGGCTACACCTTC.

The J gene is TRBJ1-2, the V gene TRBV16; tentative D call: TRBD1 (6 bases). CDR1 is KGHSY and CDR2 is FQNENV in the germline V gene. The CDR3 has 17 amino acids. V lost 3 bases and J lost 7, with 24 bases in between. The CDR3: CASSQVRTPGEGGGYTF. CDR3 coding DNA: TGTGCCAGCAGCCAGGTTCGGACACCCGGCGAGGGGGGTGGCTACACCTTC.

The rearrangement joins TRBV27 to TRBJ2-3; a weak D match, TRBD1 (7 bases). Germline assignment: CDR1 MNHEY and CDR2 SMNVEV (reference sequence). This CDR3 comprises 15 residues. Between the trimmed V and J ends, which lost 2 bases and 3 bases, there was a span of 12 bases. This CDR3 is CASSLARGVTDTQYF. CDR3 coding DNA: TGTGCCAGCAGTTTAGCCAGGGGGGTGACAGATACGCAGTATTTT.

V is TRBV5-6 and J is TRBJ2-3, with D uncertain. V gave up 0 bases and J gave up 0 bases, with 11 bases separating them. The CDR3 runs to 16 residues. Germline CDR1 SGHDT, CDR2 YYEEEE. The CDR3 region has the DNA TGTGCCAGCAGCTTGGTGGAGCCGTGGAGCACAGATACGCAGTATTTT. This translates into CASSLVEPWSTDTQYF.

The chain is built from TRBV30 and TRBJ1-2; TRBD1 might be the D (6 bases). There are 15 residues in the CDR3. Germline V CDR1 and CDR2: GTSNPN, SVGIG (reference sequence). V was trimmed by 0 bases and J by 3 bases, leaving 14 bases between them. The CDR3 DNA is TGTGCCTGGAGTGTAAGCGGGGGGCCCCACTATGGCTACACCTTC. It codes for CAWSVSGGPHYGYTF.

The chain has TRBV9 and TRBJ2-4, with D unresolved. This CDR3 has 13 amino acids. Germline values: CDR1 SGDLS, CDR2 YYNGEE. Trimming cost V 0 bases and J 5 bases, with 6 bases left between them. CDR3 nucleotides: TGTGCCAGCAGCGTAGTCCCCGAAAACATTCAGTACTTC. This encodes CASSVVPENIQYF.

The chain employs TRBV27 and TRBJ1-1; the match to TRBD1 covers 10 bases. The CDR3 has 15 residues. Germline CDR1 and CDR2: MNHEY and SMNVEV (reference sequence). J lost 5 bases, V lost 5 bases, and 8 bases had no gene match. CDR3 residues: CASSVQEGQGTEAFF. In DNA, the CDR3 is TGTGCCAGCAGTGTACAAGAGGGACAGGGGACTGAAGCTTTCTTT.

V usage is TRBV5-1 and J usage is TRBJ1-4; D may be TRBD1 (6 bases). This CDR3 region has 15 residues. With 4 bases removed from V and 3 bases from J, the gap between germline ends came to 13 bases. Germline values: CDR1 SGHRS, CDR2 YFSETQ. The CDR3 reads CASSAQGLSNEKLFF. The CDR3 DNA follows: TGCGCCAGCAGCGCGCAGGGGTTATCTAATGAAAAACTGTTTTTT.

The chain employs TRBV5-1 and TRBJ2-1; 13 nucleotides line up with TRBD2. CDR1 and CDR2 from the germline V gene are SGHRS and YFSETQ. The J segment lost 7 bases and the V segment lost 4 bases, leaving 11 bases of the junction unmatched. The CDR3 has 17 amino acids. The CDR3, as DNA: TGCGCCAGCAGCCCAAACCGACTAGCGGGAGGAGGGAATGAGCAGTTCTTC. Its translation: CASSPNRLAGGGNEQFF. The variable domain in full, completed from reference TRBV5-1 and TRBJ2-1, reads KAGVTQTPRYLIKTRGQQVTLSCSPISGHRSVSWYQQTPGQGLQFLFEYFSETQRNKGNFPGRFSGRQFSNSRSEMNVSTLELGDSALYLCASSPNRLAGGGNEQFFGPGTRLTVL.

The chain carries TRBV6-6 and TRBJ2-7; D is uncertain. This CDR3 is 11 amino acids long. Germline CDR1 reads MNHNY; CDR2 reads SVGAGI (reference sequence). The V gene lost 5 bases and the J gene lost 5 bases, with 7 bases spanning the gap. The DNA of the CDR3 is TGTGCCAGCAGTCCCGGACACGAGCAGTACTTC. The encoded protein is CASSPGHEQYF.

The CDR3 region is CASSLGLDSYEQYF. CDR3 coding DNA: TGTGCCAGCAGCTTAGGACTAGACTCCTACGAGCAGTACTTC. V and J are TRBV11-2 and TRBJ2-7; D possibly corresponds to TRBD2 (6 bases). V was pared by 1 base and J by 0 bases, with 7 bases between. The CDR3 contains 14 residues. CDR1 and CDR2 (germline): SGHAT, FQNNGV.

The chain joins TRBV30 to TRBJ2-7, with D perhaps given as TRBD1 or TRBD2 (5 bases each). Germline values: CDR1 GTSNPN, CDR2 SVGIG (reference sequence). The CDR3 runs 12 residues. V was pared by 1 base and J by 2 bases, with 6 bases between. Written as DNA, the CDR3 is TGTGCCTGGAGTGCGGGACCCTACGAGCAGTACTTC. Translation gives CAWSAGPYEQYF. Filled out from reference TRBV30 and TRBJ2-7, the complete variable domain reads SQTIHQWPATLVQPVGSPLSLECTVEGTSNPNLYWYRQAAGRGLQLLFYSVGIGQISSEVPQNLSASRPQDRQFILSSKKLLLSDSGFYLCAWSAGPYEQYFGPGTRLTVT.

CDR3 bases: TGTGCCAGCAGCCCCACAGGGACCTACGAGCAGTACTTC. Protein product: CASSPTGTYEQYF. The chain couples TRBV4-2 to TRBJ2-7, with D possibly TRBD1 on 6 matching bases. V shed 4 bases and J shed 2 bases, with 9 bases lying between them. The CDR3 has 13 residues. CDR1 and CDR2 (germline): LGHNA, YNFKEQ.

This chain links TRBV10-2 with TRBJ2-7; D not certain. This CDR3 is built from 10 residues. Germline loops: CDR1 WSHSY, CDR2 SAAADI. The V gene lost 2 bases and the J gene lost 6 bases, with 2 bases spanning the gap. CDR3 residues: CASSEGEQYF. The CDR3 DNA reads as TGCGCCAGCAGTGAGGGCGAGCAGTACTTC.

This clone was seen only once. The CDR3 DNA reads as TGTGCCAGCAGCTTAGGAGGGACTAGCGGGAGGTACGAGCAGTACTTC. It specifies CASSLGGTSGRYEQYF. This chain connects TRBV7-3 to TRBJ2-7, with 15 bases matching TRBD2. The length of the CDR3 is 16 residues. Trimming at V came to 2 bases and at J to 4 bases, leaving 3 bases not matched to a gene. Germline V gene data show CDR1 as SGHTA and CDR2 as FQGTGA.

The V call is TRBV5-6, the J call TRBJ2-2; possibly TRBD2 for D (5 bases). There are 14 residues in the CDR3. Germline CDR1 reads SGHDT; CDR2 reads YYEEEE. Trimming took 4 bases from V and 4 from J, leaving 11 bases between them. The CDR3: CASSPGIGTGELFF. CDR3 DNA sequence: TGTGCCAGCAGCCCGGGGATTGGCACCGGGGAGCTGTTTTTT.

On this clone: The sample has other DNA sequences that encode this CDR3 too. The chain employs TRBV2 and TRBJ2-5; 10 bases are shared with TRBD2. Germline V lookup: CDR1 SNHLY, CDR2 FYNNEI. This CDR3 has 16 residues. V was clipped by 6 bases and J by 5 bases; unmatched bases: 12. In DNA, the CDR3 is TGTGCCAGCAGGAGGGACCAGCGGGAGGGCGGCGAGACCCAGTACTTC. Protein product: CASRRDQREGGETQYF. The full variable domain, its missing parts supplied by reference TRBV2 and TRBJ2-5, is EPEVTQTPSHQVTQMGQEVILRCVPISNHLYFYWYRQILGQKVEFLVSFYNNEISEKSEIFDDQFSVERPDGSNFTLKIRSTKLEDSAMYFCASRRDQREGGETQYFGPGTRLLVL.

The J gene is TRBJ2-7, the V gene TRBV28, with 10 nucleotides matching TRBD2. Germline trimming cut 7 bases from V and 4 bases from J; bases unmatched to any gene: 13. The CDR3 sequence is 16 residues long. Germline V gives CDR1 MDHEN, CDR2 SYDVKM. CDR3 in amino acids: CASNPQRASGSYEQYF. CDR3 coding DNA: TGTGCCAGCAACCCCCAACGGGCTAGCGGGAGTTACGAGCAGTACTTC.

This clone was found a few times. This chain uses TRBV5-6 with TRBJ1-3, with D uncertain. Germline V CDR1 and CDR2: SGHDT, YYEEEE. The CDR3 has 16 residues. Trimming took off 0 bases at V and 3 bases at J, with 13 bases between the two ends. CDR3 amino acids: CASSLERGGFGNTIYF. The CDR3 DNA sequence: TGTGCCAGCAGCTTGGAACGGGGTGGGTTTGGAAACACCATATATTTT.

This clone occurred once. V is TRBV5-4 and J is TRBJ2-6; no firm D call. The CDR3 length is 14 residues. Trimming took off 3 bases at V and 3 bases at J, with 7 bases between the two ends. The germline V gene encodes CDR1 SGHNT and CDR2 YYREEE (reference sequence). CDR3 sequence (DNA): TGTGCCAGCAGCTCCTGGGGTGGGGCCAACGTCCTGACTTTC. Amino acids: CASSSWGGANVLTF. Based on the CDR3 plus reference TRBV5-4 and TRBJ2-6, the full variable domain is ETGVTQSPTHLIKTRGQQVTLRCSSQSGHNTVSWYQQALGQGPQFIFQYYREEENGRGNFPPRFSGLQFPNYSSELNVNALELDDSALYLCASSSWGGANVLTFGAGSRLTVL.

The genes are TRBV28 and TRBJ2-7; TRBD2 aligns across 13 bases. Germline CDR1 MDHEN, CDR2 SYDVKM. The CDR3 spans 16 residues. J lost 7 bases, V lost 6 bases, and 12 bases had no gene match. CDR3 in amino acids: CASRVYGTSGILEQYF. DNA of the CDR3: TGTGCCAGCAGAGTTTATGGGACTAGCGGGATCCTTGAGCAGTACTTC.

This clone was observed once. The chain uses TRBV28 and TRBJ2-1; D is possibly TRBD1 (5 bases). V dropped 5 bases and J dropped 6 bases, with 8 bases sitting between them. This CDR3 has 12 amino acids. CDR1 and CDR2 (germline): MDHEN, SYDVKM. CDR3 in DNA: TGTGCCAGCAGTACGACAGCCAATGAGCAGTTCTTC. This translates into CASSTTANEQFF.

The gene calls are TRBV4-1 and TRBJ2-7; a weak D match, TRBD2 (6 bases). In germline, CDR1 is MGHRA, CDR2 YSYEKL. The CDR3 consists of 15 residues. V was shortened by 2 bases and J by 4 bases, with 15 bases between the two germline ends. The chain's CDR3 is CASSQIGGTAYEQYF. CDR3 bases: TGCGCCAGCAGCCAAATAGGCGGGACTGCTTACGAGCAGTACTTC.

The V call is TRBV4-3, the J call TRBJ2-1; 9 positions match TRBD2. The junction had 1 base not matched to a gene; V was cut back by 1 base and J by 3 bases. The germline V gene encodes CDR1 LGHNA and CDR2 YSLEER. The CDR3 runs 15 residues. DNA for the CDR3: TGCGCCAGCAGCCAAGGGCGGGAGGGCTACAATGAGCAGTTCTTC. Translating it yields CASSQGREGYNEQFF.

The V gene is TRBV11-1, the J gene TRBJ2-1, with 13 bases aligning to TRBD2. CDR1 is SGHAT and CDR2 is FQDESV in the germline V gene (reference sequence). The CDR3 length is 17 residues. V lost 5 bases and J lost 7; bases outside the gene matches: 11. The CDR3 region is CASSRRQGLAGRNEQFF. The DNA of the CDR3 is TGTGCCAGCAGCCGCCGTCAGGGACTAGCGGGAAGAAATGAGCAGTTCTTC.

The chain joins TRBV5-4 to TRBJ1-1, with D unresolved. The germline V gene has CDR1 SGHNT and CDR2 YYREEE (reference sequence). V was cut by 0 bases and J by 7 bases, with 13 bases left in between. This CDR3 is 14 amino acids long. This CDR3 reads CASSLVNPAGEAFF. CDR3 DNA sequence: TGTGCCAGCAGCTTGGTCAACCCGGCTGGTGAAGCTTTCTTT.

V gene TRBV5-1 combines with J gene TRBJ2-5; D is tentatively TRBD1 or TRBD2 (6 bases each). The CDR3 consists of 16 residues. The V end was cut by 0 bases, the J end by 3 bases, with 15 bases between. The germline V gene encodes CDR1 SGHRS and CDR2 YFSETQ. CDR3 sequence (DNA): TGCGCCAGCAGCTTGGACCACTTAGGGGGGAAAGAGACCCAGTACTTC. Translating it yields CASSLDHLGGKETQYF.

The rearrangement uses TRBV5-6 and TRBJ2-1; the match to TRBD2 covers 10 bases. V dropped 3 bases and J dropped 9; count of bases not matched to a gene: 9. Looked up from germline, CDR1 is SGHDT and CDR2 is YYEEEE. The CDR3 consists of 15 residues. CDR3 sequence reads: CASSSIAGGVVEQFF. Written as DNA, the CDR3 is TGTGCCAGCAGCTCAATAGCGGGAGGTGTGGTTGAGCAGTTCTTC.